These 30 T cell receptor beta chains were all obtained from the same sample, sequenced in a study of molecular identifiers for immune sequencing clone quantification. One entry per CDR3 protein, called by TCRdb with MiXCR from the PCR reads. The sample includes over 65,000 distinct CDR3 sequences, approximately 23% of them seen just once. Sequences were obtained from naive CD8+ T cells from blood, with Jurkat cell RNA spiked in. Specified subset: FACS-sorted CD8+CD4-CCR7+CD45RA+ naive T cells. All receptors derive from a human donor in good health. Some libraries in this study had Jurkat cell RNA spiked in.

At least ten counts were recorded for this clonotype. The CDR3 region has the DNA TGTGCCAGCAGCTGGGGGACAGGGGTTGGAGAGACCCAGTACTTC. This encodes CASSWGTGVGETQYF. The chain joins TRBV5-5 to TRBJ2-5; 10 bases are a match to TRBD1. CDR3 length: 15 residues. Germline lookup yields CDR1 SGHKS and CDR2 YYEKEE (reference sequence). After removal of 3 bases from V and 4 bases from J, the junction contained 6 bases not matched to a gene. Full variable domain (outside the CDR3, taken from reference TRBV5-5 and TRBJ2-5): DAGVTQSPTHLIKTRGQQVTLRCSPISGHKSVSWYQQVLGQGPQFIFQYYEKEERGRGNFPDRFSARQFPNYSSELNVNALLLGDSALYLCASSWGTGVGETQYFGPGTRLLVL.

As regards this clonotype: Since a much larger clone is just one base distant, this may be a read error. The chain combines TRBV7-9 with TRBJ1-5, with D perhaps matching TRBD1 (6 bases). This CDR3 is built from 15 residues. V was shortened by 1 base and J by 5 bases, with 12 bases between the two germline ends. From germline, CDR1 is SEHNR and CDR2 FQNEAQ (reference sequence). CDR3 nucleotides: TGTGCCAGCAGCTTAGGACGGGGGGCTTATCAGCCCCAGCATTTT. This encodes CASSLGRGAYQPQHF.

This clonotype was seen more than once but under ten times. V and J are TRBV2 and TRBJ2-1; 8 bases fit TRBD1. The germline V gene encodes CDR1 SNHLY and CDR2 FYNNEI. This CDR3 is 18 amino acids long. V dropped 6 bases and J dropped 3; count of bases not matched to a gene: 16. This CDR3 reads CASSHIHDRGTRYNEQFF. The CDR3 nucleotides read TGTGCCAGCAGCCACATACACGACAGGGGAACACGCTACAATGAGCAGTTCTTC.

With respect to this clonotype: A much larger clone lies one base from this, so it may be a read error. DNA for the CDR3: TGTACCAGCAGCCCTGTGGGGGCCTTGTCCTACGAGCAGTACTTC. This translates into CTSSPVGALSYEQYF. The chain is built from TRBV7-9 and TRBJ2-7; tentative D call: TRBD1 (6 bases). CDR3 length: 15 amino acids. The germline V gene has CDR1 SEHNR and CDR2 FQNEAQ (reference sequence).

This clonotype was recorded a few times. This may arise from a read error, as a much more abundant clone is one base away. The chain carries TRBV7-2 and TRBJ2-4; possibly TRBD2 for D (5 bases). The V gene's germline CDR1 is SGHTA and CDR2 FQGNSA. The CDR3 sequence is 16 residues long. The CDR3 sequence: CASSLAPWGAKNVQYF. The CDR3 DNA sequence: TGTGCCAGCAGCTTAGCGCCCTGGGGAGCCAAAAACGTTCAGTACTTC.

On this clonotype itself: Sequence at one end of the junction differs from germline and may be a read error. The V gene is TRBV28, the J gene TRBJ2-5, with 13 bases matching TRBD2. Germline-derived CDR1 and CDR2 are MDHEN and SYDVKM. The CDR3 length is 16 residues. The CDR3 here is CASSSRTSGSLEPQYF. The CDR3 DNA reads TGTGCCAGCAGTTCACGGACTAGCGGGAGCCTAGAGCCCCAGTACTTC.

The genes are TRBV28 and TRBJ2-2, with D unresolved. Germline loops: CDR1 MDHEN, CDR2 SYDVKM. V gave up 5 bases and J gave up 3 bases, with 19 bases separating them. CDR3 length: 17 amino acids. The CDR3 reads CASSPLVERMHTGELFF. In DNA, the CDR3 is TGTGCCAGCAGTCCCCTCGTGGAGCGTATGCACACCGGGGAGCTGTTTTTT.

A few counts support this clonotype. At one of its ends the junction is not consistent with the germline gene, which may arise from a read error. CDR3 sequence (DNA): TGTGCTAGCAGCTTAGGGGGCTCCGGACTTCAAGAGACCCAGTACTTC. It specifies CASSLGGSGLQETQYF. The chain is built from TRBV7-7 and TRBJ2-5; TRBD1 agrees at 7 bases. This CDR3 has 16 residues. In germline, CDR1 is SSHAT, CDR2 FNYEAQ (reference sequence).

The chain joins TRBV7-2 to TRBJ2-5, with D possibly TRBD1 on 6 matching bases. The V end was cut by 7 bases, the J end by 5 bases, with 20 bases between. The germline V gene has CDR1 SGHTA and CDR2 FQGNSA. The CDR3 covers 15 residues. Here the CDR3 reads CASTSREGHLETQYF. In nucleotides, the CDR3 is TGTGCCAGCACCTCCAGAGAGGGACATCTCGAGACCCAGTACTTC.

The chain carries TRBV19 and TRBJ1-5; possible D gene TRBD1, 6 bases. The germline V gene encodes CDR1 LNHDA and CDR2 SQIVND (reference sequence). The CDR3 has 13 amino acids. The V end lost 3 bases, the J end lost 13 bases, and 16 bases lay between the germline ends. The DNA of the CDR3 is TGTGCCAGTAGTATTAATCAGGGGATCCGTCAGCATTTT. Translation: CASSINQGIRQHF. Full variable domain (outside the CDR3, taken from reference TRBV19 and TRBJ1-5): DGGITQSPKYLFRKEGQNVTLSCEQNLNHDAMYWYRQDPGQGLRLIYYSQIVNDFQKGDIAEGYSVSREKKESFPLTVTSAQKNPTAFYLCASSINQGIRQHFGDGTRLSIL.

This clonotype was counted ten times or more. The chain couples TRBV7-9 to TRBJ2-7, with D unclear. V shed 4 bases and J shed 2 bases, with 15 bases lying between them. The germline CDR1 and CDR2 sequences are SEHNR and FQNEAQ (reference sequence). The CDR3 is 15 residues long. Here the CDR3 reads CASSSPDRSTYEQYF. The CDR3 nucleotides are TGTGCCAGCAGCTCGCCTGACCGGTCGACCTACGAGCAGTACTTC.

This clonotype was observed at least ten times. V and J are TRBV5-1 and TRBJ2-7; weak D call: TRBD2 (5 bases). Trimming took 2 bases from V and 6 from J, leaving 12 bases between them. Germline V gene data show CDR1 as SGHRS and CDR2 as YFSETQ. The CDR3 spans 13 residues. The CDR3 spells CASSFIGEAEQYF. CDR3 DNA: TGCGCCAGCAGCTTTATCGGGGAAGCCGAGCAGTACTTC.

This clonotype was seen more than once but under ten times. The chain couples TRBV15 to TRBJ2-5, with D perhaps matching TRBD2 (6 bases). Germline V gives CDR1 LNHNV, CDR2 YYDKDF (reference sequence). The germline V and J ends were trimmed by 4 bases and 2 bases, with 20 bases remaining between them. This CDR3 is built from 17 residues. The DNA of the CDR3 is TGTGCCACCAGCACGTTGGGGGAGCGGGCGTGGCAAGAGACCCAGTACTTC. This codes for CATSTLGERAWQETQYF.

Worth noting for this clonotype: This may be a read error: a much more frequent sequence differs by one nucleotide. The chain has TRBV4-3 and TRBJ2-3, with D tentatively TRBD1 (6 bases). The CDR3 consists of 15 residues. CDR1 and CDR2 (germline): LGHNA, YSLEER. CDR3 in DNA: TGCGCCAGCAGCCAAGGCACAGGGCACACAGATACGCACTATTTT. Amino acids: CASSQGTGHTDTHYF.

This clonotype was detected many times. The V gene is TRBV4-3, the J gene TRBJ2-2, with 7 bases identical to TRBD2. Germline CDR1 reads LGHNA; CDR2 reads YSLEER. J was trimmed by 1 base and V by 5 bases; bases with no gene match: 4. This CDR3 region has 15 residues. The CDR3 region is CASSFGLENTGELFF. The CDR3 DNA follows: TGCGCCAGCAGCTTTGGACTAGAGAACACCGGGGAGCTGTTTTTT.

This clonotype was counted ten times or more. The chain combines TRBV28 with TRBJ2-7; 7 bases line up with TRBD2. CDR3 size: 12 residues. J was trimmed by 5 bases and V by 5 bases; bases with no gene match: 3. Germline-derived CDR1 and CDR2 are MDHEN and SYDVKM. DNA for the CDR3: TGTGCCAGCAGTCTACGGGAGGACGAGCAGTACTTC. Its translation: CASSLREDEQYF.

This clonotype was found many times. This rearrangement joins TRBV4-1 to TRBJ2-7; 8 bases agree with TRBD2. The CDR3 sequence is 15 residues long. J gave up 4 bases and V 5 bases, and 10 bases lay outside the gene matches. The germline CDR1 and CDR2 sequences are MGHRA and YSYEKL. CDR3 nucleotides: TGCGCCAGCAGCTCCGTGGCGGGGGGTGCTTACGAGCAGTACTTC. Encoded protein: CASSSVAGGAYEQYF.

This clonotype has just a few counts. The chain joins TRBV7-6 to TRBJ2-7, with D perhaps TRBD2 (6 bases). V was pared by 2 bases and J by 0 bases, with 11 bases between. This CDR3 is built from 15 residues. Germline values: CDR1 SGHVS, CDR2 FNYEAQ. The CDR3 DNA sequence: TGTGCCAGCAGCTTATGGGCGGGGAACTCCTACGAGCAGTACTTC. Translated, it gives CASSLWAGNSYEQYF.

This clonotype was detected only a few times. This chain links TRBV30 with TRBJ2-3; D remains ambiguous. This CDR3 is 13 amino acids long. V shed 3 bases and J shed 4 bases, with 11 bases lying between them. Germline CDR1 is GTSNPN and CDR2 is SVGIG (reference sequence). As DNA, the CDR3 is TGTGCCTGGAGCAAGGGTCCAGCAGATACGCAGTATTTT. It is translated as CAWSKGPADTQYF.

The chain couples TRBV10-3 to TRBJ2-3, with TRBD2 matching over 11 bases. The CDR3 loop spans 15 amino acids. The trim removed 8 bases at V and 4 bases at J, leaving 8 bases unmatched. Looked up from germline, CDR1 is ENHRY and CDR2 is SYGVKD. The CDR3 DNA sequence: TGTGCCATCGGGAACCCGGGACTAGCGGCAGATACGCAGTATTTT. It yields the protein CAIGNPGLAADTQYF.

This clonotype has just a few counts. The chain has TRBV7-9 and TRBJ2-6; possibly TRBD1 for D (5 bases). CDR1 and CDR2 (germline): SEHNR, FQNEAQ (reference sequence). The CDR3 has 15 amino acids. Trimming took 5 bases from V and 2 from J, leaving 10 bases between them. CDR3 in amino acids: CASSRTPTGANVLTF. As DNA, the CDR3 is TGTGCCAGCAGCCGGACACCAACTGGGGCCAACGTCCTGACTTTC.

The chain joins TRBV12-3 or TRBV12-4 to TRBJ2-2; tentative D call: TRBD2 (5 bases). V was clipped by 9 bases and J by 5 bases, with 16 bases between them. CDR3 size: 14 residues. The CDR3 nucleotides read TGTGCCAGGAGTCCGGGCCCGGGGACCGGGGAGCTGTTTTTT. Its protein is CARSPGPGTGELFF.

This clonotype was observed a few times. V and J are TRBV5-1 and TRBJ2-7; 9 bases align to TRBD1. This CDR3 spans 15 amino acids. Germline trimming cut 5 bases from V and 5 bases from J; bases unmatched to any gene: 11. Germline V lookup: CDR1 SGHRS, CDR2 YFSETQ. The CDR3 bases are TGCGCCAGCAGTCCTACAGGGGGCGAAATCCACGAGCAGTACTTC. Translating it yields CASSPTGGEIHEQYF.

This chain uses TRBV6-5 with TRBJ1-4, with D possibly being TRBD1 (6 bases). This CDR3 contains 15 residues. Germline values: CDR1 MNHEY, CDR2 SVGAGI. V gave up 6 bases and J gave up 8 bases, with 19 bases separating them. CDR3 coding DNA: TGTGCCAGCAGCCAAGGGGGGGGGCAACGGGAAAAACTGTTTTTT. As protein: CASSQGGGQREKLFF.

As to this clonotype: A much larger clonotype is one base distant, so this may be a read error. The rearrangement joins TRBV20-1 to TRBJ1-5; 10 nucleotides line up with TRBD1. The CDR3 contains 13 residues. Germline CDR1 is DFQATT and CDR2 is SNEGSKA (reference sequence). Trimming cost V 4 bases and J 6 bases; bases outside gene matches: 3. The CDR3 here is CSAIDRGLQPQHF. Here the CDR3 DNA reads TGCAGTGCTATAGACAGGGGGCTTCAGCCCCAGCATTTT.

Concerning this clonotype itself: One junction end does not reproduce the germline sequence, and a read error may be involved. V is TRBV12-3 or TRBV12-4 and J is TRBJ2-3; the match to TRBD2 covers 8 bases. CDR3 length equals 17 residues. Written as DNA, the CDR3 is TGTGCCAGCACTCTGCTGGGAGTAGCGGCGGGGGGAGATACGCACTATTTT. It yields the protein CASTLLGVAAGGDTHYF.

V is TRBV27 and J is TRBJ2-3; 7 bases line up with TRBD2. Losses at the gene ends were 1 base for V and 1 base for J; bases not matched to a gene: 5. The germline gives CDR1 MNHEY, CDR2 SMNVEV (reference sequence). This CDR3 is 16 amino acids long. In DNA form, the CDR3 reads TGTGCCAGCAGTTTATTGGGGGGGGGAGGCACAGATACGCAGTATTTT. Its translation: CASSLLGGGGTDTQYF.

The rearrangement uses TRBV7-9 and TRBJ2-5; the D is unclear. The ends were cut back, 6 bases at V and 3 bases at J, with 11 bases in the middle. CDR1 is SEHNR and CDR2 is FQNEAQ in the germline V gene (reference sequence). The CDR3 is 13 residues long. The CDR3 DNA reads TGTGCCAGCAGAGTTGAATTTAAAGAGACCCAGTACTTC. Its protein product is CASRVEFKETQYF.

This clonotype occurred a few times. The rearrangement uses TRBV27 and TRBJ1-4; no clear D. Trimming pared 2 bases from V and 6 bases from J, leaving 10 bases between. The CDR3 loop spans 14 amino acids. The germline V gene has CDR1 MNHEY and CDR2 SMNVEV (reference sequence). In nucleotides, the CDR3 is TGTGCCAGCAGTTTACTGAGCGGTCATGAAAAACTGTTTTTT. Its translation is CASSLLSGHEKLFF.

In its sample, this clonotype was seen many times. J is TRBJ1-6 and V is TRBV7-9, with TRBD1 identical over 11 bases. The germline V gene encodes CDR1 SEHNR and CDR2 FQNEAQ (reference sequence). With V trimmed by 3 bases and J by 8 bases, 9 bases remained unmatched. The CDR3 runs 17 residues. CDR3 in amino acids: CASSFGDRGFGDSPLHF. Here the CDR3 DNA reads TGTGCCAGCAGCTTTGGGGACAGGGGGTTCGGTGATTCACCCCTCCACTTT.